This T cell receptor beta chain was documented in a study of cytomegalovirus exposure and HLA in healthy donors. To note about this clone: Other DNA sequences in this sample translate to the same CDR3.

The CDR3 totals 14 residues. Germline V gene data show CDR1 as SGHRS and CDR2 as YFSETQ. V lost 0 bases and J 6 bases, leaving 7 bases between the germline ends. It was with 60 Vbeta and 13 Jbeta primers that the PCR ran. The repertoire was sequenced with immunoSEQ multiplex PCR; TCRdb's copy has only in-frame clones and lacks some. Of a few hundred thousand clones in the sample, 80% to 95% were seen once. The chain employs TRBV5-1 and TRBJ1-6; D is possibly TRBD1 (5 bases). This TCR was sampled from a girl between 2 and 10 years old in good health and CMV-seronegative. Sequences were obtained from PBMCs. CDR3 DNA: TGCGCCAGCAGCTTGGGGGGGGGTAATTCACCCCTCCACTTT. This translates into CASSLGGGNSPLHF.